Listed below are T cell receptor beta chains from one sample, sequenced in a study of T cells after posttransplantation cyclophosphamide. The protocol was immunoSEQ multiplex PCR, while the TCRdb copy is restricted to in-frame clones and leaves out a portion. This table holds 15,000 or so clones, around 86% found once. Specimen: PBMCs, collected after an allogeneic stem cell transplant with a calcineurin inhibitor and methotrexate. These receptors were collected from a male patient in his fifties who received an allogeneic stem cell transplant from an unrelated donor, was CMV-positive, and had chronic GVHD only. The graft donor may have contributed some T cells. Both conserved end residues are part of each CDR3. A D gene is named only where the DNA matches it firmly. For some rows the clone size is stated as once, few or many, or as a class when expanded; others skip it.

clone_size	j_call	v_call	d_call	cdr3_aa	cdr3_nt
-	TRBJ2-7	TRBV25-1	TRBD1	CASSEFRTGILEQYF	TGTGCCAGCAGTGAATTCAGGACAGGGATTCTCGAGCAGTACTTC
-	TRBJ2-1	TRBV9	TRBD2	CASSVEGLAGGLGPFF	TGTGCCAGCAGCGTAGAGGGACTAGCGGGAGGGCTGGGACCGTTCTTC
-	TRBJ2-5	TRBV11-3	-	CASRSGSWEETQYF	TGTGCCAGCAGGAGCGGGTCTTGGGAAGAGACCCAGTACTTC
-	TRBJ2-3	TRBV7-3	TRBD2	CASSSLAGGRDTQYF	TGTGCCAGCAGCTCACTAGCGGGGGGGCGAGATACGCAGTATTTT
-	TRBJ2-1	TRBV27	TRBD1	CASSLAGGYDEQFF	TGTGCCAGCAGTTTGGCAGGGGGCTACGATGAGCAGTTCTTC
-	TRBJ2-5	TRBV10-2	-	CASRTTGEETQYF	TGCGCCAGCAGGACCACAGGAGAAGAGACCCAGTACTTC
-	TRBJ1-1	TRBV7-8	-	CASSLYRARAFNTEAFF	TGTGCCAGCAGCTTATACAGGGCCAGGGCCTTCAACACTGAAGCTTTCTTT
-	TRBJ1-2	TRBV5-6	-	CASSPQGGDYGYTF	TGTGCCAGCAGCCCACAGGGTGGGGACTATGGCTACACCTTC
-	TRBJ2-2	TRBV7-9	-	CASSRTENTGELFF	TGTGCCAGCAGTAGGACAGAGAACACCGGGGAGCTGTTTTTT
-	TRBJ2-1	TRBV6-1	-	CASSRQGPNEQFF	TGTGCCAGCAGCCGGCAGGGGCCGAATGAGCAGTTCTTC
few	TRBJ1-1	TRBV6-6	-	CASKYVQATEAFF	TGTGCCAGCAAGTATGTCCAGGCAACTGAAGCTTTCTTT
-	TRBJ2-7	TRBV11-2	TRBD2	CASSLGGTRNYDEQYF	TGTGCCAGCAGCTTGGGCGGGACTAGGAATTATGACGAGCAGTACTTC
-	TRBJ2-1	TRBV5-1	TRBD1	CASRQGLGQFF	TGCGCCAGCAGACAGGGGCTTGGGCAGTTCTTC
-	TRBJ2-7	TRBV7-9	-	CASSPRQDAYEQYF	TGTGCCAGCAGCCCCCGACAGGACGCCTACGAGCAGTACTTC
-	TRBJ1-6	TRBV5-1	TRBD1	CASSISTGDDSPLHF	TGCGCCAGCAGCATCTCGACAGGGGACGATTCACCCCTCCACTTT
once	TRBJ2-7	TRBV18	-	CASSPPLGAGEQYF	TGTGCCAGCTCACCGCCTTTGGGGGCGGGCGAGCAGTACTTC
once	TRBJ2-1	TRBV6-5	TRBD1	CASSYFDRGDNEQFF	TGTGCCAGCAGTTACTTCGACAGGGGGGACAATGAGCAGTTCTTC
-	TRBJ2-7	TRBV4-3	-	CASSQDGRGEQYF	TGCGCCAGCAGCCAAGATGGGCGGGGCGAGCAGTACTTC
once	TRBJ2-1	TRBV9	-	CASSVGGRNNEQFF	TGTGCCAGCAGCGTAGGCGGCAGAAACAATGAGCAGTTCTTC
-	TRBJ2-2	TRBV6-5	TRBD1	CASSYSPGGDTGELFF	TGTGCCAGCAGTTACTCGCCAGGGGGTGACACCGGGGAGCTGTTTTTT
-	TRBJ1-6	TRBV13	TRBD1	CASSRQGQGHSPLHF	TGTGCCAGCAGCCGCCAAGGACAGGGCCATTCACCCCTCCACTTT
once	TRBJ2-7	TRBV7-9	-	CASSPGAGTDSYEQYF	TGTGCCAGCAGCCCAGGGGCCGGGACGGATTCCTACGAGCAGTACTTC
-	TRBJ2-3	TRBV11-2	TRBD2	CASSLLIAGGGPDTQYF	TGTGCCAGCAGCCTTCTCATAGCGGGGGGAGGCCCAGATACGCAGTATTTT
-	TRBJ2-7	TRBV5-6	-	CASSLAPAYEQYF	TGTGCCAGCAGCTTGGCCCCAGCCTACGAGCAGTACTTC
-	TRBJ2-5	TRBV11-2	TRBD2	CASSLEPWTSGRGGQYF	TGTGCCAGCAGCTTGGAGCCCTGGACTAGCGGGAGAGGGGGCCAGTACTTC
-	TRBJ2-3	TRBV6-5	-	CASSLSEDTDTQYF	TGTGCCAGCAGTCTCTCAGAAGACACAGATACGCAGTATTTT
once	TRBJ2-7	TRBV11-2	TRBD1	CASSPSFPGQGSYEQYF	TGTGCCAGCAGCCCGTCTTTCCCGGGACAGGGTTCCTACGAGCAGTACTTC
-	TRBJ2-5	TRBV5-4	-	CASSSPNRGGRGQETQYF	TGTGCCAGCAGCTCCCCTAACCGGGGGGGAAGGGGGCAGGAGACCCAGTACTTC
-	TRBJ1-5	TRBV6-5	TRBD1	CASSLGQSNQPQHF	TGTGCCAGCAGTTTGGGACAGAGCAATCAGCCCCAGCATTTT
-	TRBJ2-7	TRBV11-3	-	CASSLGLSLYEQYF	TGTGCCAGCAGCTTGGGCCTTTCTCTGTACGAGCAGTACTTC
-	TRBJ2-7	TRBV19	-	CASSMTGPTGEQYF	TGTGCCAGTAGTATGACAGGCCCGACGGGAGAGCAGTACTTC
once	TRBJ1-6	TRBV15	-	CATSRAGRGYSPLHF	TGTGCCACCAGCAGAGCCGGACGGGGATATTCACCCCTCCACTTT